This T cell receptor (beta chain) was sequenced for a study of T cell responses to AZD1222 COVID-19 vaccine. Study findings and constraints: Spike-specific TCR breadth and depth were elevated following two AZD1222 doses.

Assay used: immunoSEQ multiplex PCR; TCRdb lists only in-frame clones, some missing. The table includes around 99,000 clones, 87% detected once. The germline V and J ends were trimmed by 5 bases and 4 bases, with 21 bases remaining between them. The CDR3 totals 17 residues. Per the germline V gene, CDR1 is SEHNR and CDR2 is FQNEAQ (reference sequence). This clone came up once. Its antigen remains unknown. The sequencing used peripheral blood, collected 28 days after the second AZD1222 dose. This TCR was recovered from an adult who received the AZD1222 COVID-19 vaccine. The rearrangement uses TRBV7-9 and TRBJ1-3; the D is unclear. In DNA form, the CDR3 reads TGTGCCAGCAGCCCCCCGGGATGGACGGAGTCAGGAAACACCATATATTTT. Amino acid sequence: CASSPPGWTESGNTIYF.